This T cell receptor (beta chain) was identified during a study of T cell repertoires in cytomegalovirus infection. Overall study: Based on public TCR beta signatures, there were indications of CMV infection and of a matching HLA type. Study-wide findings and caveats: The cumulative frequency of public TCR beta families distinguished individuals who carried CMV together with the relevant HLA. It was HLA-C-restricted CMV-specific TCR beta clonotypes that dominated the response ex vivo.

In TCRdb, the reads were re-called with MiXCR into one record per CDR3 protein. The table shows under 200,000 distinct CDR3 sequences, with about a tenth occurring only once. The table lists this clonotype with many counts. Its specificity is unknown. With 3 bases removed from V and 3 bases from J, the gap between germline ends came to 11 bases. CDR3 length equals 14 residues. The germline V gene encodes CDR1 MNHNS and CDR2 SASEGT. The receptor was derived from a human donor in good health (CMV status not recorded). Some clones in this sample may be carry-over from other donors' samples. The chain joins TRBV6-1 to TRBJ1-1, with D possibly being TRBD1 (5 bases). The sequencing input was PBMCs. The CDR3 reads CASSDRGFDTEAFF. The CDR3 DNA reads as TGTGCCAGCAGTGATCGGGGGTTCGACACTGAAGCTTTCTTT.